This T cell receptor (beta chain) was found in a study of radiotherapy plus CTLA-4 blockade in lung cancer. The overall study: Of all patients, approximately 18% responded objectively and approximately 31% showed disease control. Whole-study results and caveats: Blood TCR clones of tumor origin expanded after radiotherapy plus ipilimumab. Best predicting response, reportedly, were early blood T cell clone dynamics, with interferon-beta.

Notes on this clone: Its antigen is not known.

V was clipped by 6 bases and J by 8 bases; unmatched bases: 9. Per the germline V gene, CDR1 is SQVTM and CDR2 is ANQGSEA. This CDR3 has 12 amino acids. TCRdb's copy holds only in-frame clones and misses some; the assay was immunoSEQ multiplex PCR. Among about 51,000 clones, approximately 80% were seen once, and the ten largest hold roughly 2.4%. The TCR was taken from a human donor with non-small cell lung cancer whose response to radiotherapy plus ipilimumab could not be evaluated. Sequenced here: peripheral blood, sampled from a patient treated with radiotherapy plus ipilimumab. V gene TRBV29-1 combines with J gene TRBJ2-5, with 7 bases fitting TRBD1. CDR3 sequence: CSVNTGADTQYF. CDR3 nucleotide sequence: TGCAGCGTCAATACAGGGGCGGATACCCAGTACTTC. The full variable domain, in which reference TRBV29-1 and TRBJ2-5 provide the parts outside the CDR3, is SAVISQKPSRDICQRGTSLTIQCQVDSQVTMMFWYRQQPGQSLTLIATANQGSEATYESGFVIDKFPISRPNLTFSTLTVSNMSPEDSSIYLCSVNTGADTQYFGPGTRLLVL.